This TCR beta chain was identified during a study of naive and memory T cell subsets. Germline CDR1 and CDR2: MNHNY and SVGAGI (reference sequence). Between the trimmed V and J ends, which lost 5 bases and 5 bases, there was a span of 10 bases. The CDR3 totals 13 residues. This clonotype turned up a few times. Its antigen is currently unknown. Broader study findings: A few larger clonotypes appeared in naive repertoires, especially CD8, possibly memory cells re-expressing CD45RA.

Two oligonucleotides, mixed equimolar, formed the beta constant-region primer covering TRBC1 and TRBC2. Four rounds of PCR amplified the ligated cDNA using nested alpha and beta constant-region primers plus SP2. TCRdb analysed the UMI-ligation and nested PCR reads with MiXCR anew, one entry per CDR3 protein. The table lists roughly 97,000 distinct CDR3 sequences, roughly 14% of them singletons. What was sequenced was naive CD8+ T cells from blood. The receptor's source is a human donor in good health. The chain combines TRBV6-6 with TRBJ1-5; D may be TRBD1 (5 bases). CDR3 DNA sequence: TGTGCCAGCAGTCCAGCAGGGTATCAGCCCCAGCATTTT. As protein: CASSPAGYQPQHF.